This T cell receptor beta chain derives from a study of cytomegalovirus exposure and HLA in healthy donors. Amplification used 60 Vbeta primers and 13 Jbeta primers. Sequencing used immunoSEQ multiplex PCR; TCRdb keeps in-frame clones, though not all of them. The sample holds around 200,000 clones, roughly 84% seen once. This CDR3 spans 14 amino acids. Germline V gene data show CDR1 as MDHEN and CDR2 as SYDVKM. Trimming at V came to 5 bases and at J to 4 bases, leaving 7 bases not matched to a gene. This clone has a single count. The sequence derives from a girl under 10 years old in good health and CMV-seropositive. This chain links TRBV28 with TRBJ1-1, with 7 nucleotides matching TRBD1. Sample: PBMCs. CDR3 DNA: TGTGCCAGCAGTAGACAGGGAGTCGTCACTGAAGCTTTCTTT. Amino acid sequence: CASSRQGVVTEAFF.